These 13 T cell receptor beta chains originate from one sample sequenced in a study of OX40 agonist ivuxolimab in advanced cancers. Repertoires were generated with immunoSEQ multiplex PCR, while TCRdb's copy carries only in-frame clones and drops some. This sample has 7,000 to 8,500 clones, with over 60% found just once. Sequenced material: CD4+ or CD8+ T cells sorted from blood, taken in a trial of the OX40 agonist ivuxolimab. These receptors all come from an adult with an advanced solid tumor such as melanoma, head and neck, liver or kidney cancer.

Worth noting for this clone: Germline is not matched at one junction end, which may reflect a read error. Other DNA sequences within the sample encode an identical CDR3. The DNA for the CDR3 is TGCGCCAGCAGTATAACAGGGGGCGATTGGGGCACAGATACGCAGTATTTT. Amino acid sequence: CASSITGGDWGTDTQYF. The V call is TRBV9, the J call TRBJ2-3; 9 bases map to TRBD1. The CDR3 is 17 residues long. The V gene's germline CDR1 is SGDLS and CDR2 YYNGEE.

This chain connects TRBV11-3 to TRBJ1-1; tentatively, D is TRBD1 (6 bases). The V gene's germline CDR1 is SGHNT and CDR2 YENEEA. V was cut by 3 bases and J by 1 base, with 9 bases left in between. There are 14 residues in the CDR3. The CDR3 region has the DNA TGTGCCAGCAGCTTCGGGACACCGAACACTGAAGCTTTCTTT. Encoded protein: CASSFGTPNTEAFF.

This clone showed up just once. The rearrangement links TRBV5-4 to TRBJ2-5, with a possible D match to TRBD2 (7 bases). Germline V gene lookup returns CDR1 SGHNT and CDR2 YYREEE (reference sequence). V was shortened by 3 bases and J by 2 bases, with 20 bases between the two germline ends. The length of the CDR3 is 17 residues. The CDR3 DNA reads as TGTGCCAGCAGCTCGGCCATGGAAGCGGGGACACAAGAGACCCAGTACTTC. Translating gives CASSSAMEAGTQETQYF.

The chain links TRBV6-6 to TRBJ2-7; D perhaps matches TRBD1 (6 bases). V lost 0 bases and J lost 0, with 9 bases in between. In germline, CDR1 is MNHNY, CDR2 SVGAGI (reference sequence). The CDR3 is 15 amino acids. DNA of the CDR3: TGTGCCAGCAGTTACTCCTCAGGGGTCTCCTACGAGCAGTACTTC. This gives the protein CASSYSSGVSYEQYF.

This chain joins TRBV6-5 and TRBJ2-7, with 9 bases identical to TRBD2. Germline V CDR1 and CDR2: MNHEY, SVGAGI. The CDR3 consists of 12 residues. The junction had 3 bases not matched to a gene; V was cut back by 6 bases and J by 6 bases. The CDR3 sequence: CASSSSGGEQYF. CDR3 coding DNA: TGTGCCAGCAGCAGTAGCGGGGGCGAGCAGTACTTC.

The chain employs TRBV27 and TRBJ2-7, with D perhaps matching TRBD1 or TRBD2 (6 bases each). Trimming left V 3 bases short and J 6 bases short, with 15 bases between. The CDR3 sequence is 14 residues long. In germline, CDR1 is MNHEY, CDR2 SMNVEV (reference sequence). The CDR3 DNA sequence: TGTGCCAGCAGTTTGGGGGGCCCCTACGGCGAGCAGTACTTC. Residues: CASSLGGPYGEQYF.

The rearrangement uses TRBV18 and TRBJ1-2, with a possible D match to TRBD1 (5 bases). The CDR3 totals 20 residues. The ends were cut back, 0 bases at V and 4 bases at J, with 27 bases in the middle. CDR1 is KGHSH, CDR2 LQKENI, per germline. The CDR3 sequence is CASSPPGAHGRYRGSYGYTF. Here the CDR3 DNA reads TGTGCCAGCTCACCACCGGGCGCGCACGGGAGGTACCGGGGGAGCTATGGCTACACCTTC.

The V gene is TRBV1, the J gene TRBJ1-4. TRBV1 is classified as a pseudogene. This CDR3 contains 17 residues. CDR3 DNA sequence: TGCGCCAGCAGCCAAGACGGAAGAAGGGCAACTAATGAAAAACTGTTTTTT. Protein: CASSQDGRRATNEKLFF.

This clone was seen a single time. The CDR3 spells CASSYQLAGAYEQYF. In DNA form, the CDR3 reads TGTGCCAGCAGTTACCAACTAGCGGGAGCCTACGAGCAGTACTTC. This rearrangement joins TRBV6-6 to TRBJ2-7; 11 bases fit TRBD2. CDR3 length: 15 residues. Germline CDR1 is MNHNY and CDR2 is SVGAGI (reference sequence). The V segment lost 2 bases and the J segment 2 bases; nucleotides outside the gene matches: 2.

The gene calls are TRBV13 and TRBJ1-3; D is uncertain. V shed 0 bases and J shed 0 bases, with 3 bases lying between them. The CDR3 totals 14 residues. Looked up from germline, CDR1 is PRHDT and CDR2 is FYEKMQ (reference sequence). The DNA of the CDR3 is TGTGCCAGCAGCTTAGGGGGCTCTGGAAACACCATATATTTT. Its protein is CASSLGGSGNTIYF.

The chain is built from TRBV9 and TRBJ2-2; D possibly corresponds to TRBD1 (7 bases). CDR1 is SGDLS, CDR2 YYNGEE, per germline. The CDR3 is 13 residues long. V lost 8 bases to trimming and J lost 4 bases, with 12 bases between them. The DNA of the CDR3 is TGTGCCAGTAACCAGGGGGGCACCGGGGAGCTGTTTTTT. Translation gives CASNQGGTGELFF.

The gene calls are TRBV6-4 and TRBJ1-1; no firm D call. The CDR3 consists of 13 residues. Germline lookup yields CDR1 MRHNA and CDR2 SNTAGT. V was pared by 3 bases and J by 2 bases, with 7 bases between. The CDR3 nucleotides read TGTGCCAGCAGTGATAACAGAAACACTGAAGCTTTCTTT. Protein product: CASSDNRNTEAFF.

The V and J genes are TRBV2 and TRBJ1-2; perhaps TRBD1 as D (6 bases). Germline assignment: CDR1 SNHLY and CDR2 FYNNEI. CDR3 length: 13 residues. V lost 7 bases, J lost 1 base, and 10 bases lay in between. CDR3 DNA sequence: TGTGCCAGCACGGACAGCCTTAACTATGGCTACACCTTC. Translated: CASTDSLNYGYTF.